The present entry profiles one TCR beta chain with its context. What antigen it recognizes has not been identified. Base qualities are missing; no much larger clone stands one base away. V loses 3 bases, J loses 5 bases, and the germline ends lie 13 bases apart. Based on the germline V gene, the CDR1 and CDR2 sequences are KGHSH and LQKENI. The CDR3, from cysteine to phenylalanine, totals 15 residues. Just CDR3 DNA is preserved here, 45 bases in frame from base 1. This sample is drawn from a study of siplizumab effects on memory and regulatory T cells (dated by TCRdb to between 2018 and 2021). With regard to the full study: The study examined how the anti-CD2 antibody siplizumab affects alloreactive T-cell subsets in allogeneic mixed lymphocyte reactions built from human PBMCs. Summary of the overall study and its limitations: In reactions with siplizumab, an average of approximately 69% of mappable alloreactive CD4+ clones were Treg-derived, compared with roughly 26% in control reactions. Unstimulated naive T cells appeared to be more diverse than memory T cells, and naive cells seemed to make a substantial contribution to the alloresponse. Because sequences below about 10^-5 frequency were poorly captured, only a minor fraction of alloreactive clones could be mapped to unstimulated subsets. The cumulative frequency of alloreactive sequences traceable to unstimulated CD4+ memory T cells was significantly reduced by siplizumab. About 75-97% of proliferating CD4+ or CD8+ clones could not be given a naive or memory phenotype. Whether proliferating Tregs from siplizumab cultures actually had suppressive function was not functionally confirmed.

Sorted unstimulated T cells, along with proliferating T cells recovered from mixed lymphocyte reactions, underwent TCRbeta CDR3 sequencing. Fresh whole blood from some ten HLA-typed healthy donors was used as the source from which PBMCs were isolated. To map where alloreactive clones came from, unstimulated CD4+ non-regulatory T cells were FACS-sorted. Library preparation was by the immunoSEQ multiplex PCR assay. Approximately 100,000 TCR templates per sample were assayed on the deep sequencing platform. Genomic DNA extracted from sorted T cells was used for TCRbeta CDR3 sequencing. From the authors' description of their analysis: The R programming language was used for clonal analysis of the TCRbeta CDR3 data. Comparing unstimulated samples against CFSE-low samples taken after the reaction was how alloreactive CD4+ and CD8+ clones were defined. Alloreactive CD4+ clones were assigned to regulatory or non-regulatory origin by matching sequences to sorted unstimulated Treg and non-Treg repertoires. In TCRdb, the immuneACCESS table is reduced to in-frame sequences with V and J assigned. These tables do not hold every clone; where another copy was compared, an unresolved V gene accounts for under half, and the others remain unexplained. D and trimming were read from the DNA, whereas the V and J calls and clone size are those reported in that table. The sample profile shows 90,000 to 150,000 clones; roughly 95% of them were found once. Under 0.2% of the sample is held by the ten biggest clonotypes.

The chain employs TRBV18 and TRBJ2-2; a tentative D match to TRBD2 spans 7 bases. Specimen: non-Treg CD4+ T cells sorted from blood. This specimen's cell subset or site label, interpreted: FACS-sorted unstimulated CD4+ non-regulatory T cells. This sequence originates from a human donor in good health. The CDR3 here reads CASSPRGAETGELFF. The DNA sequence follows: TGTGCCAGCTCACCCCGGGGGGCTGAGACCGGGGAGCTGTTTTTT.